These 27 T cell receptor beta chains were all obtained from the same sample, sequenced in a study of T cell responses to AZD1222 COVID-19 vaccine (dated by TCRdb to the early 2020s). The time point tag for this specimen amounts to: baseline before first vaccination. The library was prepared using the immunoSEQ multiplex PCR assay. TCRdb took this table from immuneACCESS and kept in-frame rearrangements with V and J called. Such tables lack part of the clones; where checked against another copy, unresolved V genes explain under half of the gap, and the rest is unexplained. The sample table holds some 63,000 clones, of which 70% to 85% were seen once. 20% of the sample is taken by the ten largest. The sequences come from peripheral blood, collected on day 0 of AZD1222 vaccination. The receptors come from an adult in good health.

This sequence joins TRBV12-3 or TRBV12-4 and TRBJ1-1; D might be TRBD1 (6 bases). Trimming took 7 bases from V and 9 from J, leaving 15 bases between them. The CDR3 is made up of 12 amino acids. As DNA, the CDR3 is TGTGCCAGCACCCTAGGACAGACGAAAGCTTTCTTT. Its translation is CASTLGQTKAFF.

The V gene is TRBV28, the J gene TRBJ2-3; D might be TRBD1 (7 bases). The CDR3 loop spans 13 amino acids. Trimming removed 6 bases at V and 2 bases at J, with 9 bases between. Looked up from germline, CDR1 is MDHEN and CDR2 is SYDVKM. CDR3 loop: CASSRGATDTQYF. The CDR3 bases are TGTGCCAGCAGCAGGGGGGCCACAGATACGCAGTATTTT.

Only a few counts were recorded for this clone. This rearrangement joins TRBV30 to TRBJ1-5; 8 positions agree with TRBD1. V trimming: 1 base; J trimming: 4 bases; junction bases outside the gene matches: 3. Germline V gives CDR1 GTSNPN, CDR2 SVGIG (reference sequence). The CDR3 is 14 residues long. The CDR3 coding sequence is TGTGCCTGGAGTGGGGGACAGGCTAATCAGCCCCAGCATTTT. This sequence encodes CAWSGGQANQPQHF.

This chain links TRBV2 with TRBJ2-1, with D perhaps matching TRBD2 (5 bases). Trimming took 10 bases from V and 0 from J, leaving 10 bases between them. This CDR3 spans 13 amino acids. Per germline, CDR1 SNHLY and CDR2 FYNNEI. The CDR3 sequence is CATGGGSYNEQFF. DNA for the CDR3: TGTGCCACCGGAGGCGGCTCCTACAATGAGCAGTTCTTC.

V is TRBV29-1 and J is TRBJ1-1; D is unresolved. V was clipped by 6 bases and J by 5 bases, with 7 bases between them. This CDR3 has 10 residues. In germline, CDR1 is SQVTM, CDR2 ANQGSEA. CDR3 coding DNA: TGCAGCGTGATTAGTACTGAAGCTTTCTTT. Translating gives CSVISTEAFF. Looking up the rest from reference TRBV29-1 and TRBJ1-1 gives the full variable domain: SAVISQKPSRDICQRGTSLTIQCQVDSQVTMMFWYRQQPGQSLTLIATANQGSEATYESGFVIDKFPISRPNLTFSTLTVSNMSPEDSSIYLCSVISTEAFFGQGTRLTVV.

This clone was seen a few times. CDR3 amino acids: CASSLKRYEQYF. As DNA, the CDR3 is TGTGCCAGCAGTCTAAAACGCTACGAGCAGTACTTC. V usage is TRBV7-2 and J usage is TRBJ2-7; no definite D call. Trimming removed 6 bases from V and 3 bases from J, with 9 bases in between. Germline V gene sequence: CDR1 SGHTA, CDR2 FQGNSA. The CDR3 is 12 amino acids. Full variable domain (missing parts from reference TRBV7-2 and TRBJ2-7): GAGVSQSPSNKVTEKGKDVELRCDPISGHTALYWYRQSLGQGLEFLIYFQGNSAPDKSGLPSDRFSAERTGGSVSTLTIQRTQQEDSAVYLCASSLKRYEQYFGPGTRLTVT.

The genes are TRBV4-3 and TRBJ2-1; 10 bases line up with TRBD2. J gave up 9 bases and V 3 bases, and 8 bases lay outside the gene matches. The CDR3 is made up of 15 amino acids. Germline CDR1 is LGHNA and CDR2 is YSLEER. The CDR3 loop is CASSQELAGSGEQFF. The CDR3 nucleotides are TGCGCCAGCAGCCAGGAACTAGCGGGATCCGGTGAGCAGTTCTTC.

This chain connects TRBV7-9 to TRBJ2-1; 10 positions match TRBD2. V was clipped by 5 bases and J by 9 bases; unmatched bases: 4. CDR1 is SEHNR and CDR2 is FQNEAQ in the germline V gene (reference sequence). CDR3 length: 13 amino acids. The CDR3 sequence is CASSLRLAGEQFF. The CDR3 region has the DNA TGTGCCAGCAGCCTCCGACTAGCGGGTGAGCAGTTCTTC.

J is TRBJ2-1 and V is TRBV6-5; 10 nucleotides match TRBD2. This CDR3 has 16 residues. V gave up 0 bases and J gave up 10 bases; unmatched junction bases: 9. In germline, CDR1 is MNHEY, CDR2 SVGAGI. The CDR3 region has the DNA TGTGCCAGCAGTTACTCGGGGACTAGCGTAGAGGGCGAGCAGTTCTTC. It is translated as CASSYSGTSVEGEQFF.

The chain links TRBV6-1 to TRBJ2-1; D is possibly TRBD1 (6 bases). V lost 4 bases and J lost 2, with 15 bases in between. CDR3 length: 16 amino acids. Germline values: CDR1 MNHNS, CDR2 SASEGT. CDR3: CASSAGAAPTYNEQFF. In DNA, the CDR3 is TGTGCCAGCAGTGCAGGGGCCGCTCCCACCTACAATGAGCAGTTCTTC.

V gene TRBV21-1 combines with J gene TRBJ2-7. TRBV21-1 is a recognized pseudogene. The CDR3 is 15 amino acids. CDR3 in amino acids: CASSMKVYSFNEQYV. CDR3 nucleotide sequence: TGTGCCAGCAGCATGAAGGTGTATAGTTTCAATGAGCAGTACGTC.

The V gene is TRBV10-3, the J gene TRBJ2-1; D is perhaps TRBD2 (6 bases). CDR3 length: 14 residues. Trimming took 3 bases from V and 6 from J, leaving 12 bases between them. CDR1 is ENHRY, CDR2 SYGVKD, per germline. CDR3 DNA: TGTGCCATCAGTGACGTATTGGGGGGCAATGAGCAGTTCTTC. The encoded protein is CAISDVLGGNEQFF.

The chain carries TRBV7-8 and TRBJ1-5, with 10 nucleotides matching TRBD1. J lost 7 bases, V lost 5 bases, and 8 bases had no gene match. The length of the CDR3 is 15 residues. In germline, CDR1 is SGHVS, CDR2 FQNEAQ. The CDR3 sequence is CASSHGTGDGQPQHF. Here the CDR3 DNA reads TGTGCCAGCAGCCACGGGACAGGGGACGGGCAGCCCCAGCATTTT.

The V gene is TRBV2, the J gene TRBJ2-4; TRBD2 matches at 9 bases. Germline-derived CDR1 and CDR2 are SNHLY and FYNNEI. The trim removed 9 bases at V and 2 bases at J, leaving 11 bases unmatched. CDR3 size: 16 residues. This CDR3 reads CASSRGTSRSKNIQYF. The CDR3 nucleotides are TGTGCCAGTTCCCGCGGGACTAGCCGGTCCAAAAACATTCAGTACTTC.

The chain employs TRBV14 and TRBJ2-7; 8 bases are shared with TRBD2. V lost 6 bases, J lost 3 bases, and 19 bases stayed unmatched. The CDR3 spans 18 residues. The germline V gene has CDR1 SGHDN and CDR2 FVKESK. This chain's CDR3 is CASSLYKISGTEYYEQYF. CDR3 nucleotide sequence: TGTGCCAGCAGTCTCTATAAAATTAGCGGGACCGAATACTACGAGCAGTACTTC.

In this sample, this clone turned up once. The rearrangement uses TRBV6-2 or TRBV6-3 and TRBJ2-1, with 11 bases identical to TRBD2. J was trimmed by 4 bases and V by 5 bases; bases with no gene match: 4. Germline CDR1 and CDR2: MNHEY and SVGEGT. CDR3 length: 15 residues. The CDR3 is CASSPIAGGYNEQFF. In DNA form, the CDR3 reads TGTGCCAGCAGTCCGATAGCGGGAGGGTACAATGAGCAGTTCTTC.

This clone was found a few times. V gene TRBV7-2 combines with J gene TRBJ1-5; 9 positions agree with TRBD1. In germline, CDR1 is SGHTA, CDR2 FQGNSA. Losses at the gene ends were 5 bases for V and 6 bases for J; bases not matched to a gene: 8. The CDR3 runs to 15 residues. The CDR3 region has the DNA TGTGCCAGCAGCCTAGGGACAGGGCTTGTTCAGCCCCAGCATTTT. This translates into CASSLGTGLVQPQHF.

The V call is TRBV19, the J call TRBJ1-5; TRBD1 matches 7 bases. The CDR3 has 19 amino acids. Trimming removed 7 bases from V and 2 bases from J; junction bases left unmatched: 20. Germline V gene data show CDR1 as LNHDA and CDR2 as SQIVND (reference sequence). CDR3 DNA: TGTGCCAGTACCCCCATACTCGGACAGGCCCCTGGGCGCAATCAGCCCCAGCATTTT. It is translated as CASTPILGQAPGRNQPQHF.

J is TRBJ2-7 and V is TRBV6-1, with 12 bases that match TRBD2. V lost 5 bases and J lost 3; bases outside the gene matches: 2. This CDR3 contains 14 residues. Germline V gene data show CDR1 as MNHNS and CDR2 as SASEGT. CDR3 in amino acids: CASSMGLAGYEQYF. CDR3 nucleotides: TGTGCCAGCAGTATGGGACTAGCGGGCTACGAGCAGTACTTC.

The J gene is TRBJ2-2, the V gene TRBV6-1; no clear D gene. CDR1 and CDR2 from the germline V gene are MNHNS and SASEGT. The CDR3 sequence is 16 residues long. Trimming took 2 bases from V and 0 from J, leaving 10 bases between them. CDR3 sequence (DNA): TGTGCCAGCAGTGAAACTGAGGTCGCGAACACCGGGGAGCTGTTTTTT. Its translation is CASSETEVANTGELFF.

This sequence joins TRBV9 and TRBJ2-1; 10 bases are a match to TRBD2. The CDR3 extends over 15 amino acids. The trim removed 4 bases at V and 2 bases at J, leaving 3 bases unmatched. Germline V gene data show CDR1 as SGDLS and CDR2 as YYNGEE. The CDR3, as DNA: TGTGCCAGCAGCCCTGGACTAGCGGCCTACAATGAGCAGTTCTTC. Translating it yields CASSPGLAAYNEQFF.

This chain joins TRBV10-3 and TRBJ2-3; 7 bases map to TRBD2. Germline CDR1 and CDR2: ENHRY and SYGVKD. This CDR3 is 13 amino acids long. J gave up 6 bases and V 6 bases, and 6 bases lay outside the gene matches. The CDR3 nucleotides are TGTGCCATCAGCCTGGCGGGGGTTGATACGCAGTATTTT. Its protein product is CAISLAGVDTQYF.

The V and J genes are TRBV28 and TRBJ1-1, with D unresolved. There are 12 residues in the CDR3. The germline V gene has CDR1 MDHEN and CDR2 SYDVKM. V was clipped by 4 bases and J by 1 base, with 4 bases between them. The CDR3 spells CASSYGNTEAFF. The CDR3 DNA reads TGTGCCAGCAGTTACGGGAACACTGAAGCTTTCTTT.

The rearrangement joins TRBV7-9 to TRBJ1-2; D is unresolved. V was clipped by 7 bases and J by 7 bases, with 13 bases between them. The germline V gene has CDR1 SEHNR and CDR2 FQNEAQ (reference sequence). The CDR3 spans 12 residues. Here the CDR3 reads CASNPIEGGYTF. The CDR3, as DNA: TGTGCCAGCAACCCTATCGAGGGTGGCTACACCTTC.

On this clone itself: Germline and junction disagree at one end, which may indicate a read error. This rearrangement joins TRBV19 to TRBJ1-5; TRBD1 is a possible D gene (5 bases). The CDR3 contains 12 residues. Germline loops: CDR1 LNHDA, CDR2 SQIVND (reference sequence). CDR3 DNA sequence: TGTGCCAGTAGTATTAGGAGGGACCTGTGGTATTTT. Its protein product is CASSIRRDLWYF.

In this sample, this clone turned up a few times. The chain is built from TRBV11-1 and TRBJ1-1; D not resolved. V dropped 3 bases and J dropped 1 base, with 6 bases sitting between them. The CDR3 runs 13 residues. Germline V gene data show CDR1 as SGHAT and CDR2 as FQDESV (reference sequence). The CDR3 DNA follows: TGTGCCAGCAGCTTCACAGAGAACACTGAAGCTTTCTTT. Protein: CASSFTENTEAFF.

V gene TRBV10-3 combines with J gene TRBJ2-2, with D maybe TRBD2 (6 bases). The ends were cut back, 5 bases at V and 0 bases at J, with 7 bases in the middle. The CDR3 covers 14 residues. Looked up from germline, CDR1 is ENHRY and CDR2 is SYGVKD. In nucleotides, the CDR3 is TGTGCCATCAGTCCTAGCGCGAACACCGGGGAGCTGTTTTTT. It yields the protein CAISPSANTGELFF.